This T cell receptor (beta chain) emerged from a study of blood T cell repertoires in COVID-19. On the study more broadly: Both acute and convalescent COVID-19 samples were obtained from the United States, Italy and Spain.

Looked up from germline, CDR1 is WSHSY and CDR2 is SAAADI. The CDR3 runs 15 residues. V dropped 1 base and J dropped 2 bases, with 11 bases sitting between them. TCRdb keeps only in-frame clones here, not all; method: immunoSEQ multiplex PCR. The sample holds 91,000 or so clones, around nine tenths seen once. This rearrangement joins TRBV10-2 to TRBJ1-2; D uncertain. Sequencing was performed on peripheral blood. The TCR comes from a human donor in a cohort sampled during active COVID-19. CDR3 DNA: TGCGCCAGCAGTGAGTACGGAGGAGCGAACTATGGCTACACCTTC. Its protein is CASSEYGGANYGYTF.